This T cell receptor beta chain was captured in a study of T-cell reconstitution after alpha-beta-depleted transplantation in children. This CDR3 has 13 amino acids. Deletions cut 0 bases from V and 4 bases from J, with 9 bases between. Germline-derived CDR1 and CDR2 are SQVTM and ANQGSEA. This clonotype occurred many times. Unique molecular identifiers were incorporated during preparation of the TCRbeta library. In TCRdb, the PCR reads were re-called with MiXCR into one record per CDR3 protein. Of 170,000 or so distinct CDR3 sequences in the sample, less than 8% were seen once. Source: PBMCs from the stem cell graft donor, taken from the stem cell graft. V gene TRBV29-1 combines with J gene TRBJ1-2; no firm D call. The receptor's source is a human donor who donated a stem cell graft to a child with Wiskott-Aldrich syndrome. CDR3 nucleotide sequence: TGCAGCGTTGAAGATGAAGGTGGCTATGGCTACACCTTC. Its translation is CSVEDEGGYGYTF.